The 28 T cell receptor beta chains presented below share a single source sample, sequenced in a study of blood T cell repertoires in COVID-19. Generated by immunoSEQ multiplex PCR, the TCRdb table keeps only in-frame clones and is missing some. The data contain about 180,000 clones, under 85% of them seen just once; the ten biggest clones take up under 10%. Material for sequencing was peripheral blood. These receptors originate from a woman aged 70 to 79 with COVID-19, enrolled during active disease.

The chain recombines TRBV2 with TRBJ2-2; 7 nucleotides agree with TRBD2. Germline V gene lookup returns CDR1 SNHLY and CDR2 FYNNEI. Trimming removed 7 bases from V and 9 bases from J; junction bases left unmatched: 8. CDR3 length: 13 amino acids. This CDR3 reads CASTTGTKRELFF. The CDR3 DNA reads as TGTGCCAGCACCACCGGGACTAAAAGGGAGCTGTTTTTT.

The CDR3 loop is CSASKVTPGLAVLNEQYF. As DNA, the CDR3 is TGCAGTGCTAGTAAGGTAACCCCCGGACTAGCGGTTCTTAACGAGCAGTACTTC. The gene calls are TRBV20-1 and TRBJ2-7; TRBD2 aligns across 10 bases. V lost 3 bases to trimming and J lost 5 bases; unmatched junction nucleotides: 19. The V gene's germline CDR1 is DFQATT and CDR2 SNEGSKA (reference sequence). This CDR3 has 18 residues.

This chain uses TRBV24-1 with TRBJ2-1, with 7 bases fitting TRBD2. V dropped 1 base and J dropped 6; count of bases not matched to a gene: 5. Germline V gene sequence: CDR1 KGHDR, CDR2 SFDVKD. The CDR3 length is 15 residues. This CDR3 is CATSDLGRGINEQFF. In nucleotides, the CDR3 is TGTGCCACCAGTGATTTAGGGAGGGGAATCAATGAGCAGTTCTTC.

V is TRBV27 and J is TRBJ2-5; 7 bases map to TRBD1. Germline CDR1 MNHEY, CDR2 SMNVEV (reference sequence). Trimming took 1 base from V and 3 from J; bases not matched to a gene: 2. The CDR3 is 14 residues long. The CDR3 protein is CASSLWGTEETQYF. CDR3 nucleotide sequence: TGTGCCAGCAGTTTATGGGGGACAGAAGAGACCCAGTACTTC.

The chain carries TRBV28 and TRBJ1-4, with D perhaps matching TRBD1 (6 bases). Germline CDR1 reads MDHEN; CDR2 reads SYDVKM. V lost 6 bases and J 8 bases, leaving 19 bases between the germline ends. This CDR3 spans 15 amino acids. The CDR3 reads CASSRTGNNGEKLFF. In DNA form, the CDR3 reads TGTGCCAGCAGCCGAACAGGGAACAATGGCGAAAAACTGTTTTTT.

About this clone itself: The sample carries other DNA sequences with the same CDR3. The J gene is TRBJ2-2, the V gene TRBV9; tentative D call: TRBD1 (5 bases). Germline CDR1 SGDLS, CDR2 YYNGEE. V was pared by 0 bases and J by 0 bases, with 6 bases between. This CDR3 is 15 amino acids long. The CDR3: CASSVGRANTGELFF. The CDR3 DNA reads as TGTGCCAGCAGCGTAGGCAGGGCGAACACCGGGGAGCTGTTTTTT.

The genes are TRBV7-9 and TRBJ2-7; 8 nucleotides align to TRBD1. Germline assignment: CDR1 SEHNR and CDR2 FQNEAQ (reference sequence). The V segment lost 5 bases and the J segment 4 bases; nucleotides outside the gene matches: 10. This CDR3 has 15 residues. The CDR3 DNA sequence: TGTGCCAGCAGCAGGGGAGACAGGGGACTTTACGAGCAGTACTTC. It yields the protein CASSRGDRGLYEQYF.

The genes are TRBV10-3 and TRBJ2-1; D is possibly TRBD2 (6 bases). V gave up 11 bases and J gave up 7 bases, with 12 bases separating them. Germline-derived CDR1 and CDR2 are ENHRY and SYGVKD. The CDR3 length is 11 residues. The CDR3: CALGRGNEQFF. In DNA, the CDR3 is TGTGCCCTTGGCCGGGGGAATGAGCAGTTCTTC.

As DNA, the CDR3 is TGTGCCAGTAGTATAGTCACAGGGGGTGCCGCTGAAGCTTTCTTT. Translating it yields CASSIVTGGAAEAFF. The chain links TRBV19 to TRBJ1-1; 8 positions match TRBD1. The CDR3 sequence is 15 residues long. Germline loops: CDR1 LNHDA, CDR2 SQIVND (reference sequence). V was clipped by 1 base and J by 6 bases; unmatched bases: 7.

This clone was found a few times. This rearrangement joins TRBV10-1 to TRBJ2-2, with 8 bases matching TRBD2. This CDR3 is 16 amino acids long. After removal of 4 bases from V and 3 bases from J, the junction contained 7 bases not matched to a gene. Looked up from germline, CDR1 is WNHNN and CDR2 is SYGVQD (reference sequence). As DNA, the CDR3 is TGCGCCAGCAGTGCCGACGGGAGGGCCGACACCGGGGAGCTGTTTTTT. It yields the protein CASSADGRADTGELFF.

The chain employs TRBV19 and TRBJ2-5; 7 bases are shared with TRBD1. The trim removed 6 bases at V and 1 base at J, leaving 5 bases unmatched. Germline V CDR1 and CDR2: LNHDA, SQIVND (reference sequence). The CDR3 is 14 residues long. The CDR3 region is CASSAQGPQETQYF. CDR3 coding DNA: TGTGCCAGTAGCGCACAGGGGCCCCAAGAGACCCAGTACTTC.

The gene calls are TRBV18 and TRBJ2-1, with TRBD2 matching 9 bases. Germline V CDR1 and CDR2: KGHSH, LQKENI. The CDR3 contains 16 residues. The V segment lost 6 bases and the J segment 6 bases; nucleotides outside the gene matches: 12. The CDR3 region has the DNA TGTGCCAGCTCCCCCCAGGTAGCGGGAGCACGCAATGAGCAGTTCTTC. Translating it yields CASSPQVAGARNEQFF. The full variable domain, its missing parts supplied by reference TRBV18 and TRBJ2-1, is NAGVMQNPRHLVRRRGQEARLRCSPMKGHSHVYWYRQLPEEGLKFMVYLQKENIIDESGMPKERFSAEFPKEGPSILRIQQVVRGDSAAYFCASSPQVAGARNEQFFGPGTRLTVL.

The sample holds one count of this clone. CDR3 sequence reads: CASSQSGSSYEQYF. The DNA of the CDR3 is TGTGCCAGCAGCCAGAGCGGGAGTTCCTACGAGCAGTACTTC. The chain recombines TRBV2 with TRBJ2-7; 8 nucleotides match TRBD2. The germline CDR1 and CDR2 sequences are SNHLY and FYNNEI. This CDR3 has 14 amino acids. Trimming removed 6 bases from V and 1 base from J; junction bases left unmatched: 5.

The CDR3 reads CASSTTASYNEQFF. Written as DNA, the CDR3 is TGTGCCAGCAGCACGACAGCGTCCTACAATGAGCAGTTCTTC. V and J are TRBV7-9 and TRBJ2-1; the D gene is possibly TRBD1 (5 bases). The V gene lost 5 bases and the J gene lost 1 base, with 9 bases spanning the gap. Germline-derived CDR1 and CDR2 are SEHNR and FQNEAQ (reference sequence). The CDR3 consists of 14 residues.

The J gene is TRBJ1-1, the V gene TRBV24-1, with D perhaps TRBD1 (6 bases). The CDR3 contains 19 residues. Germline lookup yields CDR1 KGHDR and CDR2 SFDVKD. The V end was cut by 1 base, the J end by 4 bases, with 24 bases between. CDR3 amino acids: CATSDFPYEGGAMFTEAFF. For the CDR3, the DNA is TGTGCCACCAGTGATTTCCCCTACGAGGGGGGGGCAATGTTCACTGAAGCTTTCTTT.

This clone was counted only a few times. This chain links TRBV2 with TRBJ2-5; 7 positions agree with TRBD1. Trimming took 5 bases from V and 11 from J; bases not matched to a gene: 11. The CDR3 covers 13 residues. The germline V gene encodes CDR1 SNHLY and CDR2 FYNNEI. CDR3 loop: CASSSPLDRDQYF. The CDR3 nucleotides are TGTGCCAGCAGTTCCCCCTTAGACAGGGATCAGTACTTC.

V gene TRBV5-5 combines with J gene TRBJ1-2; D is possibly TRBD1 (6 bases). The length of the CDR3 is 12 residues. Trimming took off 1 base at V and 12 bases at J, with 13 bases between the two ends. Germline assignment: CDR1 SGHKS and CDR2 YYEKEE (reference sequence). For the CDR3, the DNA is TGTGCCAGCAGCTTGTCGTTGGGACACGACACCTTC. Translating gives CASSLSLGHDTF.

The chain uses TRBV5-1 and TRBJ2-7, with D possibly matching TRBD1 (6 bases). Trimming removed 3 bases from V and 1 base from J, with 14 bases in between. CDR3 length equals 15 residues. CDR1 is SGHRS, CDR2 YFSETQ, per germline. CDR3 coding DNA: TGCGCCAGCAGCTGGGACATTACCCCTTCCTACGAGCAGTACTTC. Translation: CASSWDITPSYEQYF.

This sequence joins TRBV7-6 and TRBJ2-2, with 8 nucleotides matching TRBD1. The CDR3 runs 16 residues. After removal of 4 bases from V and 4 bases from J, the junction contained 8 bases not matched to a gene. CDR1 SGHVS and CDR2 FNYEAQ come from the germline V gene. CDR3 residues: CASSSTSDRGTGELFF. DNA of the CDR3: TGTGCCAGCAGCTCGACCAGCGACAGGGGCACCGGGGAGCTGTTTTTT. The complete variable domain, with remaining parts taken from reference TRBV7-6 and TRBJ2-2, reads GAGVSQSPRYKVTKRGQDVALRCDPISGHVSLYWYRQALGQGPEFLTYFNYEAQQDKSGLPNDRFSAERPEGSISTLTIQRTEQRDSAMYRCASSSTSDRGTGELFFGEGSRLTVL.

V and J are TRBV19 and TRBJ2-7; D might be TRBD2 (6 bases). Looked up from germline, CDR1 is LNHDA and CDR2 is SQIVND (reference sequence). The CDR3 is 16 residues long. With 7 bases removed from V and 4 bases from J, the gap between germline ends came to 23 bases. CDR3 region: CASIFGSASGSYEQYF. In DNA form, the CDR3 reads TGTGCCAGTATTTTCGGGAGCGCTTCGGGGTCGTACGAGCAGTACTTC.

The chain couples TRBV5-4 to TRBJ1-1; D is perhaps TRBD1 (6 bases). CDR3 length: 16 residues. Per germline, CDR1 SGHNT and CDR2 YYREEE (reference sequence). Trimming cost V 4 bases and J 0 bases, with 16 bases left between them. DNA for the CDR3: TGTGCCAGCAGCCCTCTGGGGGGGGCTATGAACACTGAAGCTTTCTTT. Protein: CASSPLGGAMNTEAFF.

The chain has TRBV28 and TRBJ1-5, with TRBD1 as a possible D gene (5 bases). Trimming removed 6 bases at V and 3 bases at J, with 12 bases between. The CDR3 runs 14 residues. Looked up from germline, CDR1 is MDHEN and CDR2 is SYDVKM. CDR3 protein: CASSSTVSNQPQHF. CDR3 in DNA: TGTGCCAGCAGCTCGACAGTATCCAATCAGCCCCAGCATTTT.

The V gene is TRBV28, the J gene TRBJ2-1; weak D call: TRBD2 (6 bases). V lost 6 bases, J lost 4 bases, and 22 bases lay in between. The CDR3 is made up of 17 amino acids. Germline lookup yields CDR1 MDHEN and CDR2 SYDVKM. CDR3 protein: CASSLAKSGVVYNEQFF. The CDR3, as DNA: TGTGCCAGCAGCCTCGCAAAATCGGGAGTAGTGTACAATGAGCAGTTCTTC.

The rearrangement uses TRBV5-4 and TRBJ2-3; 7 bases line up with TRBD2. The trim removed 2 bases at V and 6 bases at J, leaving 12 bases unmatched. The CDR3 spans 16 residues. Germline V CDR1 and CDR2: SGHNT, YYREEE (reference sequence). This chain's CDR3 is CASSFVGVLATDTQYF. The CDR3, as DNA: TGTGCCAGCAGCTTTGTCGGGGTACTAGCGACGGATACGCAGTATTTT.

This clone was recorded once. CDR3 in DNA: TGTGCCAGCAGTTACTCGAGCGGGAGGATAAATGAGCAGTTCTTC. Protein product: CASSYSSGRINEQFF. The chain has TRBV6-5 and TRBJ2-1; TRBD2 matches 9 bases. J gave up 7 bases and V 0 bases, and 4 bases lay outside the gene matches. The CDR3 totals 15 residues. Germline V lookup: CDR1 MNHEY, CDR2 SVGAGI.

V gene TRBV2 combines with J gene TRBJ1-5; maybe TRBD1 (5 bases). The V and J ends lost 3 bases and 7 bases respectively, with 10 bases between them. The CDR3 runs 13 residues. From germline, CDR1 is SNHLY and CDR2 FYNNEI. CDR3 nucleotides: TGTGCCAGCAGTGACAGGGAAAGACAGCCCCAGCATTTT. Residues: CASSDRERQPQHF. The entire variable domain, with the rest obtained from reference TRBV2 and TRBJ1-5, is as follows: EPEVTQTPSHQVTQMGQEVILRCVPISNHLYFYWYRQILGQKVEFLVSFYNNEISEKSEIFDDQFSVERPDGSNFTLKIRSTKLEDSAMYFCASSDRERQPQHFGDGTRLSIL.

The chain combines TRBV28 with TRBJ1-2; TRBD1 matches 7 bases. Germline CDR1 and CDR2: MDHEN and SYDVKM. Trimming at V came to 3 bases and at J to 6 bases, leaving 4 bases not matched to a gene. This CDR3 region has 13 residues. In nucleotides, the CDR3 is TGTGCCAGCAGTTTCCCACAGGGGCATGGCTACACCTTC. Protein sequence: CASSFPQGHGYTF.

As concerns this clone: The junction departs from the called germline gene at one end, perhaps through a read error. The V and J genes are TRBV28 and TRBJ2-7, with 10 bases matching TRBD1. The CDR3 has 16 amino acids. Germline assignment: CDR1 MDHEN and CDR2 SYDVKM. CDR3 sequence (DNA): TGTGCCAGCAGTGTAACTCGACAGGGGGCTTTCGGCAATCGGCACTTC. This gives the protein CASSVTRQGAFGNRHF. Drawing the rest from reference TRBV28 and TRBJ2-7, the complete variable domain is DVKVTQSSRYLVKRTGEKVFLECVQDMDHENMFWYRQDPGLGLRLIYFSYDVKMKEKGDIPEGYSVSREKKERFSLILESASTNQTSMYLCASSVTRQGAFGNRHFGPGTRLTVT.